What follows is one T cell receptor beta chain and its context. This entry belongs to a study of blood T cell repertoires in COVID-19. Whole-study context: COVID-19 samples, acute and convalescent, were from the United States, Italy and Spain.

Germline CDR1 reads LGHDT; CDR2 reads YNNKEL (reference sequence). V was clipped by 1 base and J by 4 bases, with 8 bases between them. The CDR3 contains 13 residues. Sequencing was performed with immunoSEQ multiplex PCR; in TCRdb, only in-frame clones are kept and a portion is missing. The top ten clones hold roughly 8% of a sample with 120,000 or so clones, 87% of them seen once. The TCR comes from a human donor in a cohort sampled during active COVID-19. V and J are TRBV3-1 (or the pseudogene TRBV3-2) and TRBJ2-7; D ambiguous. Sequencing was done on a sample of peripheral blood. The CDR3 sequence: CASSQVFSYEQYF. In nucleotides, the CDR3 is TGTGCCAGCAGCCAAGTCTTTAGTTACGAGCAGTACTTC.